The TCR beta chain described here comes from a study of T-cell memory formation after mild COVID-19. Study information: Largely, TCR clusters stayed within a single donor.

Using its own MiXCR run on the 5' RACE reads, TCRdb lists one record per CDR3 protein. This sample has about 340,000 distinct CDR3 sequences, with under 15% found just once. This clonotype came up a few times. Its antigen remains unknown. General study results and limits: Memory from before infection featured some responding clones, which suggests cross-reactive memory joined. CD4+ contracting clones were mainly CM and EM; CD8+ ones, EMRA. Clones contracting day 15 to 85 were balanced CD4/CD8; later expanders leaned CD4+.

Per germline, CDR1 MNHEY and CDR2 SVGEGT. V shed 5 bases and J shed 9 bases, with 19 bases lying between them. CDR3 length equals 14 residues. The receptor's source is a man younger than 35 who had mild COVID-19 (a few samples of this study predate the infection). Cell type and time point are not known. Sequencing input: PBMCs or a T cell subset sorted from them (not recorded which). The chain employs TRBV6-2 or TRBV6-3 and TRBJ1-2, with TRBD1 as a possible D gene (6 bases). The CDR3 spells CASSRRTGIDSYTF. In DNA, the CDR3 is TGTGCCAGCAGTCGCCGAACAGGGATCGATAGCTACACCTTC.